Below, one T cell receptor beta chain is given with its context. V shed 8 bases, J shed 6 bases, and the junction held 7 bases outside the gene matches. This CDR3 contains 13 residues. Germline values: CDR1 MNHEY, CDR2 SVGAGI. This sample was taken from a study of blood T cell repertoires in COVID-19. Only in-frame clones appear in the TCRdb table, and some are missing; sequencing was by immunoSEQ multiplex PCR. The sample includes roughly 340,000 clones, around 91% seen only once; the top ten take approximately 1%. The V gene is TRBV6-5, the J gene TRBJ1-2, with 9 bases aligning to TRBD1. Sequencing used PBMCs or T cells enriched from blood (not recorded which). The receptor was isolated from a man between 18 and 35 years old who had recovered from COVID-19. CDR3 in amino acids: CASPGQGSDGYTF. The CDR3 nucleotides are TGTGCCAGCCCGGGACAGGGTAGTGATGGCTACACCTTC.